This is a list of T cell receptor beta chains from one sample in a study of blood T cell repertoires in COVID-19. Profiled with immunoSEQ multiplex PCR; TCRdb holds only in-frame clones, not every one. The sample yields around 100,000 clones, about nine tenths seen once. The sample comprised peripheral blood. These receptors all stem from a human donor with active COVID-19. The donor label of this sample is uncertain. Both conserved end residues are part of each CDR3. A D gene is named only where the DNA matches it firmly. Only some rows state a clone size, as once, few, many or a class for expanded clones.

>TRBJ1-3|.|TRBV9|.
CASSVAGSRVPSNRNTIYF
TGTGCCAGCAGCGTCGCGGGATCGCGAGTCCCGAGTAACAGAAACACCATATATTTT
>TRBJ2-3|TRBD2|TRBV6-5|.
CASSLSGGGTDTQYF
TGTGCCAGCAGTTTAAGCGGGGGGGGCACAGATACGCAGTATTTT
>TRBJ2-3|.|TRBV7-9|.
CASSEIESGDTQYF
TGTGCCAGCAGCGAAATAGAGTCAGGGGATACGCAGTATTTT
>TRBJ1-1|.|TRBV2|.
CASSSGPLNTEAFF
TGTGCCAGCAGCTCAGGCCCCTTGAACACTGAAGCTTTCTTT
>TRBJ1-5|.|TRBV6-1|.
CASSEWRESQPQHF
TGTGCCAGCAGTGAATGGAGGGAAAGCCAGCCCCAGCATTTT
>TRBJ2-7|TRBD2|TRBV6-6|.
CASSYVAGNSYEQYF
TGTGCCAGCAGTTATGTAGCGGGGAACTCCTACGAGCAGTACTTC
>TRBJ1-4|.|TRBV7-8|.
CASSLGVPIEKLFF
TGTGCCAGCAGCTTAGGAGTCCCGATTGAAAAACTGTTTTTT
>TRBJ1-6|.|TRBV9|.
CASSETPSSYNSPLHF
TGTGCCAGCAGCGAGACACCCAGCTCCTATAATTCACCCCTCCACTTT
>TRBJ2-7|TRBD2|TRBV6-1|.
CASSVASGSSYEQYF
TGTGCCAGCAGTGTAGCTAGCGGGTCCTCCTACGAGCAGTACTTC
>TRBJ1-1|.|TRBV10-3|once
CAISETTLSTEAFF
TGTGCCATCAGTGAGACGACACTGTCCACTGAAGCTTTCTTT
>TRBJ2-2|TRBD2|TRBV5-4|.
CASSLTGGANTGELFF
TGTGCCAGCAGCTTGACGGGGGGGGCGAACACCGGGGAGCTGTTTTTT
>TRBJ2-5|TRBD2|TRBV3-1/TRBV3-2|.
CASSQDSQRGGRVTQYF
TGTGCCAGCAGCCAAGATAGCCAGCGGGGGGGCCGAGTGACCCAGTACTTC
>TRBJ1-2|.|TRBV5-1|.
CASSLGGSDGYTF
TGCGCCAGCAGCTTGGGAGGCAGTGATGGCTACACCTTC
>TRBJ2-2|TRBD2|TRBV7-2|.
CASSLGLAGAINTGELFF
TGTGCCAGCAGCTTAGGGCTAGCGGGGGCCATCAACACCGGGGAGCTGTTTTTT
>TRBJ1-3|.|TRBV7-9|.
CASSLVVSGNTIYF
TGTGCCAGCAGCTTAGTAGTCTCTGGAAACACCATATATTTT
>TRBJ2-6|.|TRBV28|.
CASWGRGPGRGANVLTF
TGTGCCAGCTGGGGGCGGGGGCCCGGACGTGGGGCCAACGTCCTGACTTTC
>TRBJ1-1|TRBD1|TRBV9|.
CASSVTGGDMNTEAFF
TGTGCCAGCAGCGTGACAGGGGGCGACATGAACACTGAAGCTTTCTTT
>TRBJ1-1|.|TRBV7-8|.
CASSYRARARDMNTEAFF
TGTGCCAGCAGCTACCGCGCGAGGGCGAGGGACATGAACACTGAAGCTTTCTTT
>TRBJ1-3|.|TRBV7-2|.
CASSLARLSGNTIYF
TGTGCCAGCAGCTTAGCCAGGCTCTCTGGAAACACCATATATTTT
>TRBJ1-2|TRBD1|TRBV29-1|.
CSGGTGPNYGYTF
TGCAGCGGTGGGACAGGTCCTAACTATGGCTACACCTTC
>TRBJ2-5|.|TRBV5-4|.
CASSLQGGGETQYF
TGTGCCAGCAGCTTACAGGGCGGCGGGGAGACCCAGTACTTC
>TRBJ1-1|.|TRBV28|.
CASSLSENTEAFF
TGTGCCAGCAGTTTATCAGAGAACACTGAAGCTTTCTTT
>TRBJ2-3|TRBD2|TRBV7-2|.
CASSFLAGGRADTQYF
TGTGCCAGCAGCTTCCTAGCGGGGGGGCGAGCAGATACGCAGTATTTT
>TRBJ1-6|.|TRBV3-1/TRBV3-2|.
CASSQVGVGNSPLHF
TGTGCCAGCAGCCAAGTCGGGGTTGGAAATTCACCCCTCCACTTT
>TRBJ2-3|.|TRBV7-6|.
CASSLAAADTQYF
TGTGCCAGCAGCTTAGCAGCGGCAGATACGCAGTATTTT
>TRBJ1-3|.|TRBV11-2|.
CASSFQGTGNTIYF
TGTGCCAGCAGTTTTCAGGGGACTGGAAACACCATATATTTT
>TRBJ2-7|.|TRBV4-3|once
CASSQATGRYEQYF
TGCGCCAGCAGCCAAGCAACAGGTCGCTACGAGCAGTACTTC
>TRBJ1-1|TRBD1|TRBV7-3|.
CASSWNRGTEAFF
TGTGCCAGCAGCTGGAACAGGGGGACTGAAGCTTTCTTT
>TRBJ1-2|TRBD1|TRBV3-1/TRBV3-2|.
CASSPGQGKGNYGYTF
TGTGCCAGCAGCCCGGGACAGGGAAAAGGTAACTATGGCTACACCTTC
>TRBJ1-6|TRBD1|TRBV6-2/TRBV6-3|.
CASSRTGENSPLHF
TGTGCCAGCAGTCGGACAGGGGAGAATTCACCCCTCCACTTT
>TRBJ1-1|.|TRBV18|.
CASSPEGNTEAFF
TGTGCCAGCTCCCCTGAGGGGAACACTGAAGCTTTCTTT
>TRBJ1-4|.|TRBV6-6|.
CASREPVSGYEKLFF
TGTGCCAGCAGAGAACCCGTTTCAGGGTATGAAAAACTGTTTTTT
>TRBJ1-2|TRBD1|TRBV7-2|.
CASSSDRVGYTF
TGTGCCAGCAGCTCGGACAGGGTCGGATACACCTTC
>TRBJ2-1|.|TRBV5-5|.
CASSLVPLTEQFF
TGTGCCAGCAGCTTGGTACCTCTGACAGAGCAGTTCTTC
>TRBJ1-3|.|TRBV9|.
CASSEYYRQVPGNTIYF
TGTGCCAGCAGCGAATACTATAGACAGGTTCCAGGAAACACCATATATTTT
>TRBJ1-2|.|TRBV5-1|.
CASSSNTGAASSGYTF
TGCGCCAGCAGCTCCAACACCGGCGCGGCCAGCAGTGGCTACACCTTC
>TRBJ2-3|.|TRBV3-1/TRBV3-2|.
CASSQMEADTQYF
TGTGCCAGCAGCCAAATGGAGGCAGATACGCAGTATTTT
>TRBJ1-4|.|TRBV4-1|.
CASSQDMAGAFNEKLFF
TGCGCCAGCAGCCAAGATATGGCAGGGGCCTTTAATGAAAAACTGTTTTTT
>TRBJ1-5|TRBD1|TRBV7-7|once
CASSLVGQGGQPQHF
TGTGCCAGCAGCTTAGTAGGACAGGGAGGGCAGCCCCAGCATTTT
>TRBJ2-1|.|TRBV6-5|.
CASSYPVAPNEQFF
TGTGCCAGCAGTTATCCGGTAGCTCCCAATGAGCAGTTCTTC
>TRBJ2-5|TRBD1|TRBV4-1|.
CASSPGQAKGETQYF
TGCGCCAGCAGCCCTGGACAGGCGAAAGGGGAGACCCAGTACTTC
>TRBJ1-2|.|TRBV2|.
CARTQQGYGYTF
TGTGCCAGAACTCAACAGGGATATGGCTACACCTTC
>TRBJ1-4|TRBD1|TRBV7-9|.
CASSFGQEGEKLFF
TGTGCCAGCAGCTTCGGACAGGAGGGAGAAAAACTGTTTTTT
>TRBJ2-1|TRBD2|TRBV6-4|few
CASSDEGGGAYNEQFF
TGTGCCAGCAGTGACGAGGGCGGGGGGGCCTACAATGAGCAGTTCTTC
>TRBJ2-3|TRBD2|TRBV10-3|.
CAISERRTSVVPDTQYF
TGTGCCATCAGTGAGAGAAGGACTAGCGTTGTCCCAGATACGCAGTATTTT
>TRBJ1-5|.|TRBV7-8|.
CASSRGQGTNQPQHF
TGTGCCAGCAGCCGGGGACAAGGGACCAATCAGCCCCAGCATTTT
>TRBJ2-7|TRBD1|TRBV19|.
CASSISGQGSYEQYF
TGTGCCAGTAGTATATCGGGACAGGGCTCCTACGAGCAGTACTTC
>TRBJ1-5|.|TRBV6-6|once
CASSKTGLQPQHF
TGTGCCAGCAGTAAAACAGGGCTTCAGCCCCAGCATTTT
>TRBJ1-1|.|TRBV4-1|.
CASSHTPTGNTEAFF
TGCGCCAGCAGCCATACCCCAACAGGGAACACTGAAGCTTTCTTT
>TRBJ2-7|TRBD1|TRBV6-1|.
CASSEQGQGPEQYF
TGTGCCAGCAGTGAGCAGGGACAGGGGCCCGAGCAGTACTTC
>TRBJ1-1|.|TRBV5-1|.
CASSLVQGTNTEAFF
TGCGCCAGCAGCTTGGTCCAGGGAACGAACACTGAAGCTTTCTTT